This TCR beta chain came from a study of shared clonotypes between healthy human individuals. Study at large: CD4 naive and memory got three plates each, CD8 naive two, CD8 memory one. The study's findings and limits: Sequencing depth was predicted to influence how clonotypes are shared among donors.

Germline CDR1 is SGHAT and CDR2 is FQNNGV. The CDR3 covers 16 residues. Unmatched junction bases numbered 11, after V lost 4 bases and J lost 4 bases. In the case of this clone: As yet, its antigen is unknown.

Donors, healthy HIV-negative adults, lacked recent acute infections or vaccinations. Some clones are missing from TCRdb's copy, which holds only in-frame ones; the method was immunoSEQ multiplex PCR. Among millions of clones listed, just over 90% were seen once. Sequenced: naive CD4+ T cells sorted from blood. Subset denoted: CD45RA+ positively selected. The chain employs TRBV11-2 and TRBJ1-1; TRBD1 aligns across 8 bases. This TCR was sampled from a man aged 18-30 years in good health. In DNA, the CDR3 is TGTGCCAGCAGCTCCAAAACGCAGGGGGCGACCACTGAAGCTTTCTTT. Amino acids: CASSSKTQGATTEAFF.